This entry concerns a single T cell receptor (beta chain). Its antigen remains unidentified. This record comes from a study of long-term antiretroviral therapy in people with HIV. CDR3 length equals 13 residues. The V gene lost 4 bases and the J gene lost 3 bases, with 10 bases spanning the gap. Germline V gives CDR1 SGHNT, CDR2 YYREEE (reference sequence). General observations from the study: Pre-ART clonal expansion yielded clones that dominated the repertoire at all time points. Post-ART diversity increased but stayed below transplant donor controls. Missing from the dataset were any data on ART adherence, viral resistance or therapy changes.

With survey level as its setting, the immunoSEQ assay was v3.0. Libraries were prepared by immunoSEQ multiplex PCR; TCRdb keeps only in-frame clonotypes and omits some of them. The table shows around 25,000 clones, with 80% to 90% occurring only once. This TCR derives from a man aged 18-30 years with HIV. This sample comprised unsorted PBMCs, obtained 3 years after starting antiretroviral therapy. The V and J genes are TRBV5-4 and TRBJ1-1; no firm D call. The CDR3 sequence: CASSAGRDTEAFF. CDR3 sequence (DNA): TGTGCCAGCAGCGCCGGGCGGGACACTGAAGCTTTCTTT.